Sequencing of this T cell receptor beta chain was carried out in a study of blood T cell repertoires in COVID-19. Germline V gene data show CDR1 as LNHDA and CDR2 as SQIVND (reference sequence). The V gene end was trimmed by 8 bases and the J gene end by 2 bases; junction bases not matched to a gene: 10. The CDR3 loop spans 15 amino acids. Generated by immunoSEQ multiplex PCR, the TCRdb table keeps only in-frame clones and is missing some. This table holds 110,000 to 150,000 clones, roughly 86% found once. The source material was peripheral blood. The chain couples TRBV19 to TRBJ2-5; the match to TRBD2 covers 8 bases. The TCR comes from a man between 65 and 85 years old with acute or convalescent COVID-19. Here the CDR3 reads CASQSSGPGQETQYF. The CDR3 bases are TGTGCCAGTCAGTCTAGCGGGCCTGGGCAAGAGACCCAGTACTTC.